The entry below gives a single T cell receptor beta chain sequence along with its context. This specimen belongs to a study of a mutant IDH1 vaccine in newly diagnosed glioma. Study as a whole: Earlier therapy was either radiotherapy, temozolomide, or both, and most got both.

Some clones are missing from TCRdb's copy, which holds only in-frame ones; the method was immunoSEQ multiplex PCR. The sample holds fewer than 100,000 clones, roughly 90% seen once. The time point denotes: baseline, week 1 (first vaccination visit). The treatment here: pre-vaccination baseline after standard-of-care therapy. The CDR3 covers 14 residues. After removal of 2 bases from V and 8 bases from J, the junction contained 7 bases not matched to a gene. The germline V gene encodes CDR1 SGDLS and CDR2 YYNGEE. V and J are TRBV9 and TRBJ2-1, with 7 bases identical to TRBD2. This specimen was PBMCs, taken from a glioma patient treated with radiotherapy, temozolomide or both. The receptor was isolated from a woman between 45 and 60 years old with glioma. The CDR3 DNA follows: TGTGCCAGCAGCGTCCTAGCGGCCGGCGATGAGCAGTTCTTC. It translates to CASSVLAAGDEQFF.